This T cell receptor beta chain was captured by sequencing in a study of blood T cell repertoires in COVID-19. Background on the study: Researchers got acute and convalescent COVID-19 samples from the United States, Italy and Spain. PBMCs, B-cell-depleted T cells, or T cells were the source of the cDNA or gDNA that made up the material.

The CDR3 has 14 amino acids. CDR1 MRHNA and CDR2 SNTAGT come from the germline V gene. The V and J ends lost 3 bases and 0 bases respectively, with 7 bases between them. It was during active infection that Seattle patients were enrolled and then longitudinally followed. Study processing details: Amplification from reference gene primers served as the basis for estimated nucleated cell counts. The repertoire was sequenced with immunoSEQ multiplex PCR; TCRdb's copy has only in-frame clones and lacks some. V, J and clone size were drawn from that table, and D and trimming were deduced from the DNA. The sample shows approximately 480,000 clones, 85% to 90% of them seen only once.

What was sequenced was peripheral blood. The source of this sequence is a man younger than 35 with COVID-19, enrolled during active disease. The chain links TRBV6-4 to TRBJ2-3; tentative D call: TRBD2 (5 bases). The CDR3 DNA is TGTGCCAGCAGTGAGGGAGATAGCACAGATACGCAGTATTTT. It specifies CASSEGDSTDTQYF.